Below, 9 T cell receptor beta chains from the same sample are listed, as sequenced in a study of long-term antiretroviral therapy in people with HIV. Assay version v3.0 of immunoSEQ was used, and it was run at survey level. Assay: immunoSEQ multiplex PCR; the TCRdb copy retains only in-frame clones and omits some. This sample has 25,000 to 35,000 clones, with more than 95% found just once. The sample consisted of unsorted PBMCs, taken 6.9 years after starting antiretroviral therapy. The receptor set was obtained from a man aged 30 to 39 with HIV.

This sequence joins TRBV30 and TRBJ1-4, with 7 bases lining up with TRBD1. This CDR3 spans 14 amino acids. Per germline, CDR1 GTSNPN and CDR2 SVGIG (reference sequence). V trimming: 4 bases; J trimming: 7 bases; junction bases outside the gene matches: 9. The CDR3 spells CAWTRDSLVEKLFF. CDR3 sequence (DNA): TGTGCCTGGACCCGGGACAGCCTAGTTGAAAAACTGTTTTTT.

This clone showed up just once. The chain uses TRBV6-5 and TRBJ2-7; TRBD2 matches at 7 bases. The V gene's germline CDR1 is MNHEY and CDR2 SVGAGI. V lost 3 bases to trimming and J lost 5 bases; unmatched junction nucleotides: 7. The CDR3 covers 14 residues. The CDR3 here is CASSYFLGGNEQYF. In DNA form, the CDR3 reads TGTGCCAGCAGTTATTTCCTGGGGGGGAACGAGCAGTACTTC.

Note on this clone: A junction boundary mismatches the germline segment, possibly from a read error. The rearrangement uses TRBV7-7 and TRBJ1-3; D remains unclear. The germline V gene encodes CDR1 SSHAT and CDR2 FNYEAQ (reference sequence). This CDR3 spans 13 amino acids. The CDR3 region is CASSPNSGNTIYF. CDR3 nucleotide sequence: TGTGCTAGCAGCCCCAACTCTGGAAACACCATATATTTT.

The chain links TRBV10-3 to TRBJ1-2; D is undetermined. The V and J ends lost 8 bases and 7 bases respectively, with 14 bases between them. Germline CDR1 is ENHRY and CDR2 is SYGVKD. CDR3 length equals 12 residues. The CDR3 region is CAIRAEVIGYTF. CDR3 DNA sequence: TGTGCCATCCGGGCGGAGGTTATTGGCTACACCTTC.

V and J are TRBV2 and TRBJ1-5; D remains ambiguous. The CDR3 extends over 12 amino acids. Trimming stripped 8 bases from V and 6 bases from J, with 11 bases between. The germline V gene has CDR1 SNHLY and CDR2 FYNNEI. This chain's CDR3 is CASSRAGQPQHF. The CDR3 DNA reads as TGTGCCAGCTCGAGGGCCGGTCAGCCCCAGCATTTT.

CDR3: CASSEGRSQGNTEAFF. The CDR3 DNA reads as TGTGCCAGCAGTGAGGGACGGAGCCAAGGCAACACTGAAGCTTTCTTT. The genes are TRBV6-1 and TRBJ1-1, with D perhaps TRBD1 (5 bases). The V gene lost 3 bases and the J gene lost 2 bases, with 16 bases spanning the gap. Germline CDR1 is MNHNS and CDR2 is SASEGT. The CDR3 length is 16 residues.

The chain couples TRBV15 to TRBJ2-7; either TRBD1 or TRBD2 may fit D (6 bases each). With 0 bases removed from V and 2 bases from J, the gap between germline ends came to 8 bases. The CDR3 is 14 amino acids. Germline CDR1 and CDR2: LNHNV and YYDKDF (reference sequence). The CDR3 sequence: CATSREGGTYEQYF. CDR3 sequence (DNA): TGTGCCACCAGCAGAGAAGGGGGGACCTACGAGCAGTACTTC.

This clone was seen just once. J is TRBJ1-6 and V is TRBV30; tentative D call: TRBD1 (5 bases). Germline loops: CDR1 GTSNPN, CDR2 SVGIG (reference sequence). The CDR3 totals 14 residues. The germline V and J ends were trimmed by 8 bases and 7 bases, with 18 bases remaining between them. Here the CDR3 reads CAEAGGPLNSPLHF. The CDR3 nucleotides are TGTGCCGAAGCTGGGGGACCGCTGAATTCACCCCTCCACTTT.

V is TRBV6-4 and J is TRBJ1-1; D gene ambiguous. Germline V gene data show CDR1 as MRHNA and CDR2 as SNTAGT. Trimming left V 2 bases short and J 1 base short, with 5 bases between. The CDR3 is 13 amino acids. In nucleotides, the CDR3 is TGTGCCAGCAGTGACCTGACGAACACTGAAGCTTTCTTT. Amino acid sequence: CASSDLTNTEAFF.